Below, 29 T cell receptor beta chains from the same sample are listed, as sequenced in a study of cytomegalovirus exposure and HLA in healthy donors. 13 Jbeta primers and 60 Vbeta primers were used for the PCR. Sequencing was performed with immunoSEQ multiplex PCR; in TCRdb, only in-frame clones are kept and a portion is missing. The table includes 150,000 to 200,000 clones, roughly 77% detected once. Sequencing input: PBMCs. All receptors come from a woman in her fifties or sixties in good health and CMV-seronegative.

The CDR3 sequence is CASSKPPGLAGVGTGELFF. The CDR3 DNA sequence: TGTGCCAGCAGCAAACCCCCGGGACTAGCGGGAGTGGGAACCGGGGAGCTGTTTTTT. This rearrangement joins TRBV7-3 to TRBJ2-2; the match to TRBD2 covers 14 bases. V was clipped by 5 bases and J by 5 bases; unmatched bases: 13. This CDR3 has 19 amino acids. Germline V gives CDR1 SGHTA, CDR2 FQGTGA.

CDR3 coding DNA: TGTGCCAGCAGTGAAGCCGGGAAGGGTGACTATGGCTACACCTTC. This codes for CASSEAGKGDYGYTF. The chain recombines TRBV6-1 with TRBJ1-2; D is unresolved. V was pared by 0 bases and J by 3 bases, with 11 bases between. The CDR3 sequence is 15 residues long. From germline, CDR1 is MNHNS and CDR2 SASEGT.

This clone was seen more than once but under ten times. The chain is built from TRBV4-3 and TRBJ1-4; D is perhaps TRBD1 (6 bases). The germline V and J ends were trimmed by 4 bases and 5 bases, with 11 bases remaining between them. The CDR3 runs to 14 residues. The germline V gene encodes CDR1 LGHNA and CDR2 YSLEER. This CDR3 reads CASSLGGGNEKLFF. The CDR3 nucleotides read TGCGCCAGCAGCCTAGGGGGGGGAAATGAAAAACTGTTTTTT.

This clone was observed a handful of times. This sequence joins TRBV5-6 and TRBJ1-1; tentatively, D is TRBD1 (6 bases). Trimming left V 4 bases short and J 6 bases short, with 22 bases between. This CDR3 contains 16 residues. From germline, CDR1 is SGHDT and CDR2 YYEEEE. The CDR3 reads CASSHRVRRPFSEAFF. The CDR3 nucleotides are TGTGCCAGCAGCCACAGGGTTCGAAGGCCGTTTTCTGAAGCTTTCTTT.

The chain couples TRBV7-9 to TRBJ1-2, with 8 bases aligning to TRBD1. This CDR3 is built from 14 residues. Trimming removed 4 bases from V and 5 bases from J; junction bases left unmatched: 6. Germline loops: CDR1 SEHNR, CDR2 FQNEAQ (reference sequence). As DNA, the CDR3 is TGTGCCAGCAGCTCGACAGGGGAAGGGTATGGCTACACCTTC. This gives the protein CASSSTGEGYGYTF.

In its sample, this clone was seen a few times. V is TRBV2 and J is TRBJ1-2; no definite D call. The V gene lost 7 bases and the J gene lost 0 bases, with 12 bases spanning the gap. This CDR3 is built from 14 residues. Germline loops: CDR1 SNHLY, CDR2 FYNNEI. DNA of the CDR3: TGTGCCAGCACCGAATGGGCCTCTAACTATGGCTACACCTTC. Residues: CASTEWASNYGYTF.

The chain links TRBV28 to TRBJ2-1, with a possible D match to TRBD1 (5 bases). CDR1 and CDR2 from the germline V gene are MDHEN and SYDVKM. The V end lost 6 bases, the J end lost 0 bases, and 6 bases lay between the germline ends. CDR3 size: 13 residues. This chain's CDR3 is CASRDNSYNEQFF. In DNA, the CDR3 is TGTGCCAGCAGGGACAACTCCTACAATGAGCAGTTCTTC.

The V call is TRBV2, the J call TRBJ2-5; D perhaps matches TRBD1 (6 bases). TRBJ2-7 explains the end of the DNA better; the J call may be wrong. Germline CDR1 and CDR2: SNHLY and FYNNEI. CDR3 length: 11 amino acids. For the CDR3, the DNA is TGTGCCAGCACAGGGGTTTACGAGCAGTACTTC. It is translated as CASTGVYEQYF.

The rearrangement links TRBV5-4 to TRBJ2-2; D gene ambiguous. The CDR3 totals 13 residues. Germline assignment: CDR1 SGHNT and CDR2 YYREEE (reference sequence). Trimming took off 4 bases at V and 8 bases at J, with 12 bases between the two ends. Written as DNA, the CDR3 is TGTGCCAGCAGCCTGACTCCCACGGGGGAGCTGTTTTTT. Translated, it gives CASSLTPTGELFF.

J is TRBJ2-5 and V is TRBV7-2; D perhaps matches TRBD1 (6 bases). Germline-derived CDR1 and CDR2 are SGHTA and FQGNSA. This CDR3 spans 15 amino acids. V lost 2 bases and J 5 bases, leaving 15 bases between the germline ends. The CDR3 reads CASSLTGLDEETQYF. The CDR3 nucleotides are TGTGCCAGCAGCTTAACAGGGCTGGACGAGGAGACCCAGTACTTC.

V usage is TRBV5-6 and J usage is TRBJ1-2; 7 bases align to TRBD1. Germline lookup yields CDR1 SGHDT and CDR2 YYEEEE. V trimming: 0 bases; J trimming: 7 bases; junction bases outside the gene matches: 9. The CDR3 consists of 15 residues. This CDR3 is CASSLGQGVGGGYTF. Written as DNA, the CDR3 is TGTGCCAGCAGCTTGGGACAGGGAGTTGGCGGTGGCTACACCTTC.

The rearrangement uses TRBV7-8 and TRBJ2-1; 10 nucleotides align to TRBD1. The CDR3 is 13 residues long. The germline CDR1 and CDR2 sequences are SGHVS and FQNEAQ. After removal of 5 bases from V and 11 bases from J, the junction contained 6 bases not matched to a gene. The CDR3 loop reads CASSTRQGAKQFF. The CDR3 bases are TGTGCCAGCAGCACCCGACAGGGGGCGAAGCAGTTCTTC.

The rearrangement links TRBV7-2 to TRBJ2-7; TRBD1 aligns across 7 bases. V lost 7 bases and J lost 3; bases outside the gene matches: 9. This CDR3 region has 14 residues. CDR1 is SGHTA, CDR2 FQGNSA, per germline. The CDR3 coding sequence is TGTGCCAGCACTTCGACAGGGATTCTCTACGAGCAGTACTTC. It codes for CASTSTGILYEQYF.

V gene TRBV19 combines with J gene TRBJ1-1; 8 bases are shared with TRBD1. Germline V gene sequence: CDR1 LNHDA, CDR2 SQIVND (reference sequence). V was pared by 4 bases and J by 1 base, with 26 bases of the junction left unmatched. The CDR3 length is 22 residues. The CDR3 bases are TGTGCCAGTAGTACCGGGGCTTTCGGTCTACAGGGGGGATTTCGTAGGAACACTGAAGCTTTCTTT. This sequence encodes CASSTGAFGLQGGFRRNTEAFF.

This sequence joins TRBV7-6 and TRBJ2-7; the match to TRBD1 covers 8 bases. The CDR3 consists of 15 residues. The V gene end was trimmed by 3 bases and the J gene end by 4 bases; junction bases not matched to a gene: 8. Germline V gene data show CDR1 as SGHVS and CDR2 as FNYEAQ. CDR3 in amino acids: CASSFAATGAYEQYF. CDR3 coding DNA: TGTGCCAGCAGCTTTGCGGCGACAGGGGCGTACGAGCAGTACTTC.

The gene calls are TRBV21-1 and TRBJ2-3; the D segment call TRBD1 is taken from the table without a DNA check. TRBV21-1 is deemed a pseudogene. The CDR3 spans 14 residues. The CDR3 nucleotides read TGTGCCAGCAGCCCCAGTCAACACACAGATACGCAGTATTTT. Translating gives CASSPSQHTDTQYF.

The genes are TRBV5-1 and TRBJ2-3; D may be TRBD1 (5 bases). This CDR3 is built from 17 residues. Trimming took off 0 bases at V and 0 bases at J, with 14 bases between the two ends. Germline assignment: CDR1 SGHRS and CDR2 YFSETQ. The CDR3 coding sequence is TGCGCCAGCAGCTTGGGGACATCTAAAGCTAGCACAGATACGCAGTATTTT. This encodes CASSLGTSKASTDTQYF.

This chain connects TRBV20-1 to TRBJ1-1; weak D call: TRBD1 (5 bases). Germline V gives CDR1 DFQATT, CDR2 SNEGSKA (reference sequence). The germline V and J ends were trimmed by 1 base and 7 bases, with 7 bases remaining between them. The CDR3 is made up of 11 amino acids. CDR3 in amino acids: CSARGQIEAFF. The CDR3 region has the DNA TGCAGTGCTAGAGGACAGATTGAAGCTTTCTTT.

This clone was picked up one time. J is TRBJ2-6 and V is TRBV7-2, with 12 bases that match TRBD2. CDR1 is SGHTA, CDR2 FQGNSA, per germline. The CDR3 is made up of 18 amino acids. V lost 5 bases and J lost 0; bases outside the gene matches: 5. The CDR3 DNA reads as TGTGCCAGCAGCCCCGGACTAGCGGGGAGCTCTGGGGCCAACGTCCTGACTTTC. Encoded protein: CASSPGLAGSSGANVLTF.

The V call is TRBV9, the J call TRBJ1-2; D ambiguous. V was clipped by 4 bases and J by 8 bases, with 15 bases between them. Germline CDR1 and CDR2: SGDLS and YYNGEE. The CDR3 contains 13 residues. CDR3 DNA: TGTGCCAGCAGCCTCGTCGGGGTCCAGGGCTACACCTTC. Protein sequence: CASSLVGVQGYTF.

The rearrangement links TRBV6-6 to TRBJ1-2; TRBD1 agrees at 7 bases. The germline gives CDR1 MNHNY, CDR2 SVGAGI (reference sequence). V shed 5 bases and J 4 bases; nucleotides not matched to a gene: 7. There are 14 residues in the CDR3. CDR3 sequence reads: CASSRQGSGYGYTF. In DNA, the CDR3 is TGTGCCAGCAGTCGACAGGGATCTGGCTATGGCTACACCTTC.

This clone was counted only a few times. This chain links TRBV5-4 with TRBJ2-1, with D maybe TRBD1 (6 bases). V lost 0 bases and J lost 0, with 16 bases in between. Per the germline V gene, CDR1 is SGHNT and CDR2 is YYREEE (reference sequence). The CDR3 has 18 amino acids. CDR3 sequence (DNA): TGTGCCAGCAGCTTGGGTGGGACACGAAAGAGCTCCTACAATGAGCAGTTCTTC. Its protein product is CASSLGGTRKSSYNEQFF.

The V and J genes are TRBV29-1 and TRBJ1-2, with D tentatively TRBD1 (5 bases). Germline V gene data show CDR1 as SQVTM and CDR2 as ANQGSEA. Trimming left V 7 bases short and J 8 bases short, with 11 bases between. The CDR3 totals 10 residues. This CDR3 reads CSDQGDGYTF. CDR3 bases: TGCAGCGACCAGGGTGACGGCTACACCTTC.

The rearrangement uses TRBV5-4 and TRBJ2-2; TRBD1 might be the D (6 bases). CDR3 length: 15 amino acids. V lost 6 bases to trimming and J lost 5 bases, with 17 bases between them. From germline, CDR1 is SGHNT and CDR2 YYREEE (reference sequence). The CDR3: CASMRGNSRTGELFF. CDR3 DNA sequence: TGTGCCAGCATGAGGGGGAACTCTCGGACCGGGGAGCTGTTTTTT.

V and J are TRBV7-8 and TRBJ1-1, with D possibly matching TRBD1 (6 bases). Trimming pared 5 bases from V and 4 bases from J, leaving 14 bases between. CDR3 length: 14 residues. Germline V gene data show CDR1 as SGHVS and CDR2 as FQNEAQ. This chain's CDR3 is CASSLQGSTTEAFF. The CDR3 nucleotides read TGTGCCAGCAGCCTTCAGGGGAGCACCACTGAAGCTTTCTTT.

The chain uses TRBV6-5 and TRBJ2-7; 9 bases are shared with TRBD1. Germline V gene data show CDR1 as MNHEY and CDR2 as SVGAGI. The V gene end was trimmed by 5 bases and the J gene end by 4 bases; junction bases not matched to a gene: 3. The CDR3 is 13 amino acids. This CDR3 reads CASSGTGLYEQYF. The CDR3 DNA is TGTGCCAGCAGTGGGACAGGGTTGTACGAGCAGTACTTC.

This chain joins TRBV19 and TRBJ1-1; the match to TRBD1 covers 9 bases. Germline CDR1 and CDR2: LNHDA and SQIVND (reference sequence). This CDR3 is built from 13 residues. Trimming cost V 5 bases and J 10 bases; bases outside gene matches: 8. CDR3 DNA: TGTGCCAGTAGTGTCGATCGACAGGGGGTAGCTTTCTTT. Translation gives CASSVDRQGVAFF.

The CDR3 coding sequence is TGTGCCACCAGGATCAGGAGGGCTCACACTGAAGCTTTCTTT. This codes for CATRIRRAHTEAFF. This chain links TRBV6-5 with TRBJ1-1; D gene ambiguous. Trimming took 10 bases from V and 3 from J, leaving 18 bases between them. Germline values: CDR1 MNHEY, CDR2 SVGAGI. The CDR3 contains 14 residues.

V and J are TRBV5-1 and TRBJ2-3; 11 bases are a match to TRBD2. The V segment lost 4 bases and the J segment 6 bases; nucleotides outside the gene matches: 22. This CDR3 is 20 amino acids long. Germline CDR1 reads SGHRS; CDR2 reads YFSETQ. The CDR3 spells CASSQGVAGGVRGPSDTQYF. As DNA, the CDR3 is TGCGCCAGCAGCCAGGGGGTAGCGGGGGGGGTTAGAGGACCGAGTGATACGCAGTATTTT. Drawing the rest from reference TRBV5-1 and TRBJ2-3, the complete variable domain is KAGVTQTPRYLIKTRGQQVTLSCSPISGHRSVSWYQQTPGQGLQFLFEYFSETQRNKGNFPGRFSGRQFSNSRSEMNVSTLELGDSALYLCASSQGVAGGVRGPSDTQYFGPGTRLTVL.